This note documents a single T cell receptor (beta chain) sequence. What this receptor recognizes is not known. This specimen belongs to a study of monozygotic twins with inflammatory bowel disease (dated by TCRdb to between 2017 and 2020). With regard to the full study: The full study comprised 28 monozygotic twin pairs: nine German pairs (four IBD-concordant, five IBD-discordant) and 19 IBD-discordant Danish pairs. Within discordant pairs, disease-associated traits were sought mainly by comparing IBD patients with their genetically identical healthy co-twins. Each individual had, on average, about 151 000 unique TCRalpha sequences and 181 000 unique TCRbeta sequences available for analysis. Broader findings and caveats from the paper: Concordant and discordant twins showed no difference in repertoire similarity, possibly because of limited statistical power. Different T cell subtypes could not be distinguished in the analysis. Compared with healthy twins, IBD patients had fewer clonotypes in common with other individuals, a difference most pronounced in patients showing signs of disease activity. Differing immunosuppressive treatments among patients may have added background noise and inter-individual variability to the repertoires. IBD patients had lower TCRbeta repertoire diversity, measured by the inverse Simpson index, than their healthy co-twins. No single strong signal or clonotype linked to IBD turned up in the results, so the idea that one exists was not supported.

From each donor, a roughly 2.7 ml peripheral blood sample was collected into PAXgene tubes and kept at -80 degrees C. Without any T cell sorting, total RNA was extracted from whole blood using the PAXgene blood miRNA kit on an automated QIAcube. Deep TCRalpha and TCRbeta repertoire profiling with unique molecular barcoding was performed on peripheral blood of monozygotic twin pairs concordant or discordant for inflammatory bowel disease. Smoking habits were recorded for all twin pairs, and individuals were classified as current, former or never smokers. Library preparation was by 5' RACE. For each TCR library, approximately 3,700 ng of total RNA was used. For each sample, cDNA synthesis was carried out in eight separate reactions using SMARTScribe reverse transcriptase. During cDNA synthesis, template switching introduced unique molecular identifiers that contained a 6-nucleotide sample barcode. TCRalpha and TCRbeta cDNA was amplified by two nested PCRs of about 15 and 9 cycles, with bead purification after each PCR. Before amplification, the cDNA was treated with uracil DNA-glycosylase and purified using the QIAquick PCR purification kit. The second PCR added Illumina TruSeq-compatible adapters along with sample-specific barcodes. TapeStation and Qubit were used to check library quality and concentration, and 5 ng of each library was pooled. Sequencing of pooled libraries was carried out on an Illumina HiSeq2500 single-index Rapid Run using 2 x 100 bp reads and custom sequencing primers. From the authors' description of their analysis: MiGEC version 1.2.6 was used for UMI-based consensus assembly, which corrected PCR and sequencing errors. V(D)J alignment, clonotype assembly and CDR3 extraction were performed with MiXCR version 2.1.1. Normalisation of gene usage, clonotype sharing and MAIT/NKT TCR abundance was achieved by analysing the top 1000, 10 000 and 20 000 clonotypes per sample. After downsampling to 27 000 UMIs, diversity was calculated as the inverse Simpson index using the vegan R package. Paired Mann-Whitney U tests were applied to discordant twin pairs, and Benjamini-Hochberg correction was used for multiple testing. TCRdb reprocessed the reads; each CDR3 protein sequence makes one entry, and DNA is unavailable. These V and J calls originate from TCRdb's pipeline instead of the authors' own analysis. The sample has around 370,000 distinct CDR3 sequences on record. 2% to 3% of the sample rests with the top ten.

The CDR3 runs 11 residues from the cysteine to the phenylalanine. The DNA is not on file. CDR1 and CDR2 are read off the germline V gene (reference sequence) as DFQATT and SNEGSKA. Sample: blood. Recombination linked TRBV20-1 to TRBJ2-7; the D gene TCRdb calls, TRBD2, cannot be checked with no DNA. This clonotype originated in a human donor with ulcerative colitis or Crohn's disease, or a healthy co-twin of an affected twin (not recorded which). The CDR3 protein: CSAPAVDEQYF.